This T cell receptor beta chain was found in a study of cytomegalovirus exposure and HLA in healthy donors. Germline-derived CDR1 and CDR2 are SEHNR and FQNEAQ (reference sequence). V lost 6 bases, J lost 4 bases, and 21 bases lay in between. This CDR3 region has 17 residues. The PCR employed 60 Vbeta primers together with 13 Jbeta primers. Only in-frame clones appear in the TCRdb table, and some are missing; sequencing was by immunoSEQ multiplex PCR. The sample lists 150,000 to 180,000 clones, 70% to 80% seen once, with approximately 7.7% in the top ten. Notes on the study in general: In the analysis, some V segments, TRBV6-2 and TRBV6-3 included, were excluded as indistinguishable. Fewer N-insertions than the roughly 700-donor mean were reportedly shown by an Asian-associated ancestry cluster in a later analysis.

Regarding this clone: Its matching antigen is unknown.

The sequence derives from a man aged 25-45 years in good health and CMV-seropositive. This chain joins TRBV7-9 and TRBJ1-4; weak D call: TRBD1 (6 bases). The sequencing sample was made of PBMCs. As DNA, the CDR3 is TGTGCCAGCAGACGACAGGTCGGACGTCGGCATAATGAAAAACTGTTTTTT. Translation gives CASRRQVGRRHNEKLFF.